This record concerns one T cell receptor beta chain sequence. The antigen remains unidentified. PCR primers comprised 60 Vbeta and 13 Jbeta primers. Assay used: immunoSEQ multiplex PCR; TCRdb lists only in-frame clones, some missing. The data show about 220,000 clones, 75% to 90% seen once. The data are from a study of cytomegalovirus exposure and HLA in healthy donors. The wider study: Around 180 million T cells yielded around 120 million unique TCR beta sequences in earlier analysis. Early release data held 75 million to 90 million unique TCRs from HLA-typed donors. Study-level results: The authors listed roughly 150 TCR beta chains as cytomegalovirus-associated.

Trimming took 0 bases from V and 0 from J, leaving 9 bases between them. This CDR3 comprises 16 residues. Germline loops: CDR1 LGHNA, CDR2 YNFKEQ. The sequencing input was PBMCs. This chain uses TRBV4-2 with TRBJ1-3; D might be TRBD1 (5 bases). The origin of this receptor is a boy aged 2 to 10 in good health and CMV-seronegative. The CDR3 protein is CASSQEGGTSGNTIYF. CDR3 bases: TGTGCCAGCAGCCAAGAAGGCGGGACCTCTGGAAACACCATATATTTT.